Following are 32 T cell receptor beta chains from one sample sequenced in a study of T cells in Graves' hyperthyroidism and ophthalmopathy (dated by TCRdb to about 2019). The method was multiplex PCR. Sequencing was carried out with an Illumina HiSeq 2000. Amplification of TCR beta CDR3 regions was carried out from RNA transcripts. For the first round of RT-PCR on the TCR CDR3, the HTBI primer set was used together with the Qiagen OneStep RT-PCR kit. TCRdb cleaned the public reads at Q25 with fastp, built clones with MiXCR and kept in-frame beta chains. Rows are combined by CDR3 protein, so each entry shows the most common genes and DNA. A total of approximately 610,000 distinct CDR3 sequences appear in this sample, roughly 15% of them only once. The leading ten clones occupy around 4% of the sample. Sequencing was done on a sample of blood. All receptors come from a woman aged 35 to 49 with Graves' ophthalmopathy.

This chain joins TRBV28 and TRBJ2-5; D unclear. CDR1 is MDHEN and CDR2 is SYDVKM in the germline V gene. The CDR3 has 12 amino acids. The V gene lost 9 bases and the J gene lost 5 bases, with 13 bases spanning the gap. For the CDR3, the DNA is TGTGCCAGTAATAAATTGGGGGAGACCCAGTACTTC. It specifies CASNKLGETQYF.

This clonotype was counted a few times. The chain recombines TRBV4-2 with TRBJ1-2; perhaps TRBD1 as D (5 bases). CDR1 and CDR2 from the germline V gene are LGHNA and YNFKEQ. V lost 5 bases to trimming and J lost 0 bases, with 19 bases between them. CDR3 length: 17 residues. CDR3 nucleotides: TGTGCCAGCAGCATCGGGTCCGACAGTCTGTCTAACTATGGCTACACCTTC. The encoded protein is CASSIGSDSLSNYGYTF.

This rearrangement joins TRBV5-1 to TRBJ1-1; D ambiguous. The CDR3 extends over 14 amino acids. V was cut by 4 bases and J by 7 bases, with 17 bases left in between. Germline lookup yields CDR1 SGHRS and CDR2 YFSETQ. The CDR3 is CASSTERATIEAFF. The CDR3 nucleotides are TGCGCCAGCAGCACAGAGCGGGCCACCATTGAAGCTTTCTTT.

At least ten counts were recorded for this clonotype. The CDR3 nucleotides read TGTGCCAGCAGCGTAGCGTTAACCACCGGGGAGCTGTTTTTT. It is translated as CASSVALTTGELFF. The rearrangement joins TRBV9 to TRBJ2-2, with D unresolved. The V gene's germline CDR1 is SGDLS and CDR2 YYNGEE. The V end lost 0 bases, the J end lost 4 bases, and 7 bases lay between the germline ends. The CDR3 spans 14 residues.

The gene calls are TRBV6-1 and TRBJ2-2, with 9 bases matching TRBD2. The CDR3 consists of 17 residues. The germline V gene has CDR1 MNHNS and CDR2 SASEGT. V was pared by 6 bases and J by 2 bases, with 10 bases of the junction left unmatched. CDR3 coding DNA: TGTGCCAGCAGCCAAGGGGGGACTAGCCTTAACACCGGGGAGCTGTTTTTT. Residues: CASSQGGTSLNTGELFF.

Ten or more counts support this clonotype. In DNA, the CDR3 is TGTGCCAGCAGCTTGGATAGTCTTTCGCTATACGAGCAGTACTTC. It is translated as CASSLDSLSLYEQYF. The rearrangement joins TRBV11-2 to TRBJ2-7; D unresolved. There are 15 residues in the CDR3. V was pared by 3 bases and J by 4 bases, with 16 bases between. From germline, CDR1 is SGHAT and CDR2 FQNNGV.

This clonotype was seen just once. A read error may explain this, as a much larger clone is one base away. CDR3 amino acids: CASSYSAGGELLF. For the CDR3, the DNA is TGTGCCAGCAGTTACTCGGCAGGCGGGGAGCTGTTGTTT. The chain recombines TRBV6-2 or TRBV6-3 with TRBJ2-2; possibly TRBD2 for D (6 bases). Germline V lookup: CDR1 MNHEY, CDR2 SVGEGT. The CDR3 contains 13 residues.

There are many counts of this clonotype. This rearrangement joins TRBV12-3 or TRBV12-4 to TRBJ2-7; D call uncertain. V was clipped by 4 bases and J by 3 bases, with 10 bases between them. The CDR3 is 13 residues long. The CDR3 region has the DNA TGTGCCAGCAGTTCGGACGAAAGCTACGAGCAGTACTTC. It specifies CASSSDESYEQYF.

This clonotype was recorded at least ten times. V usage is TRBV13 and J usage is TRBJ2-2; D ambiguous. V lost 1 base and J 1 base, leaving 7 bases between the germline ends. Germline values: CDR1 PRHDT, CDR2 FYEKMQ (reference sequence). The CDR3 is 15 residues long. CDR3 in amino acids: CASSLEVLNTGELFF. DNA for the CDR3: TGTGCCAGCAGCTTAGAAGTCCTGAACACCGGGGAGCTGTTTTTT.

This chain links TRBV6-1 with TRBJ2-7; 10 bases align to TRBD1. J lost 1 base, V lost 7 bases, and 10 bases had no gene match. Germline-derived CDR1 and CDR2 are MNHNS and SASEGT. The CDR3 is 16 amino acids. In nucleotides, the CDR3 is TGTGCCAGCACCACGATCCCGGGACAGGGGTCCTACGAGCAGTACTTC. Protein product: CASTTIPGQGSYEQYF.

This clonotype was seen repeatedly, ten times or more. The chain couples TRBV12-3 or TRBV12-4 to TRBJ1-2; D not certain. The CDR3 sequence is 14 residues long. V shed 5 bases and J shed 2 bases, with 12 bases lying between them. In DNA, the CDR3 is TGTGCCAGCAGTCCACTTCCGACAAACTATGGCTACACCTTC. Translation: CASSPLPTNYGYTF.

About this clonotype itself: This may stem from a read error, because a much larger clone lies one nucleotide away. V usage is TRBV12-3 or TRBV12-4 and J usage is TRBJ2-2; D gene uncertain. Trimming took off 8 bases at V and 4 bases at J, with 14 bases between the two ends. This CDR3 is built from 14 residues. The DNA for the CDR3 is TGTGCCAGCGGACCTTCCGCGAGCACCGGGGAGCTGTTTTTT. It yields the protein CASGPSASTGELFF.

The sample holds many counts of this clonotype. J is TRBJ2-7 and V is TRBV29-1; 7 nucleotides align to TRBD1. The V segment lost 6 bases and the J segment 4 bases; nucleotides outside the gene matches: 12. The CDR3 loop spans 14 amino acids. Germline-derived CDR1 and CDR2 are SQVTM and ANQGSEA. This CDR3 reads CSVESGDSYYEQYF. CDR3 nucleotides: TGCAGCGTCGAGTCTGGGGACAGTTATTACGAGCAGTACTTC.

This clonotype appeared many times. The genes are TRBV12-3 or TRBV12-4 and TRBJ1-2; 7 bases map to TRBD1. There are 18 residues in the CDR3. The J segment lost 1 base and the V segment lost 0 bases, leaving 11 bases of the junction unmatched. This CDR3 is CASSLAGPGQSFNYGYTF. The CDR3 coding sequence is TGTGCCAGCAGTTTAGCAGGGCCGGGACAGTCCTTTAACTATGGCTACACCTTC.

At least ten counts were recorded for this clonotype. V gene TRBV27 combines with J gene TRBJ2-7; D uncertain. V lost 5 bases and J lost 4, with 15 bases in between. CDR1 is MNHEY, CDR2 SMNVEV, per germline (reference sequence). The CDR3 has 14 amino acids. The CDR3 sequence: CASSRTPSVYEQYF. CDR3 nucleotides: TGTGCCAGCAGTAGGACCCCGTCTGTGTACGAGCAGTACTTC.

Only a few counts were recorded for this clonotype. The rearrangement links TRBV5-1 to TRBJ2-2, with D perhaps TRBD2 (6 bases). CDR1 SGHRS and CDR2 YFSETQ come from the germline V gene. There are 16 residues in the CDR3. V shed 2 bases and J shed 1 base, with 12 bases lying between them. The chain's CDR3 is CASSFLPGLNTGELFF. CDR3 coding DNA: TGCGCCAGCAGCTTCCTCCCGGGACTGAACACCGGGGAGCTGTTTTTT.

This clonotype was seen many times. CDR3 nucleotide sequence: TGTGCCAGCAGTTACGGGGAATCGTACGGCTACACCTTC. This translates into CASSYGESYGYTF. The rearrangement links TRBV6-6 to TRBJ1-2; D call uncertain. The CDR3 has 13 residues. CDR1 is MNHNY and CDR2 is SVGAGI in the germline V gene (reference sequence). The V end was cut by 2 bases, the J end by 8 bases, with 12 bases between.

The chain employs TRBV30 and TRBJ2-7, with D maybe TRBD2 (6 bases). The CDR3 is made up of 15 amino acids. The V and J ends lost 2 bases and 4 bases respectively, with 18 bases between them. CDR1 GTSNPN and CDR2 SVGIG come from the germline V gene (reference sequence). The CDR3 DNA reads TGTGCCTGGAGTTCGACAACACGGGGGTCTTACGAGCAGTACTTC. This encodes CAWSSTTRGSYEQYF.

This clonotype was seen many times. The rearrangement links TRBV29-1 to TRBJ2-2; TRBD1 or TRBD2 may be the D gene (5 bases each). The CDR3 length is 14 residues. The germline V and J ends were trimmed by 5 bases and 3 bases, with 13 bases remaining between them. Germline loops: CDR1 SQVTM, CDR2 ANQGSEA. CDR3 region: CSVRDGTYTGELFF. The CDR3 DNA reads as TGCAGCGTTCGCGACGGGACCTACACCGGGGAGCTGTTTTTT.

This clonotype was counted ten times or more. The rearrangement joins TRBV28 to TRBJ2-7, with D perhaps TRBD2 (6 bases). The CDR3 contains 11 residues. Trimming shortened V by 4 bases and J by 9 bases, and 10 bases separated the two germline ends. The germline gives CDR1 MDHEN, CDR2 SYDVKM. The CDR3 bases are TGTGCCAGCAGTTCTCCAGCGGGGCAGTACTTC. It encodes CASSSPAGQYF.

The rearrangement uses TRBV20-1 and TRBJ2-7; 9 nucleotides line up with TRBD2. Germline assignment: CDR1 DFQATT and CDR2 SNEGSKA (reference sequence). CDR3 length: 14 amino acids. V trimming: 1 base; J trimming: 7 bases; junction bases outside the gene matches: 8. CDR3 DNA sequence: TGCAGTGCTAGAGTCGCGGGAGGGCCATGGGAGCAGTACTTC. Its translation is CSARVAGGPWEQYF.

The chain employs TRBV6-2 or TRBV6-3 and TRBJ1-5, with D perhaps TRBD1 (6 bases). Germline loops: CDR1 MNHEY, CDR2 SVGEGT. Trimming removed 0 bases from V and 0 bases from J, with 12 bases in between. This CDR3 has 17 amino acids. CDR3 residues: CASSYSERGASNQPQHF. The CDR3 DNA follows: TGTGCCAGCAGTTACTCAGAGCGGGGGGCTAGCAATCAGCCCCAGCATTTT.

This clonotype was seen ten or more times. The chain is built from TRBV5-1 and TRBJ2-2, with 9 positions matching TRBD2. The CDR3 totals 17 residues. V shed 5 bases and J 3 bases; nucleotides not matched to a gene: 11. The V gene's germline CDR1 is SGHRS and CDR2 YFSETQ. This chain's CDR3 is CASRKIETSGYTGELFF. The CDR3 region has the DNA TGCGCCAGCAGAAAAATCGAGACTAGCGGTTACACCGGGGAGCTGTTTTTT.

About this clonotype: The conserved phenylalanine or tryptophan normally closing the CDR3 is absent here, so this likely arose from a read error. The chain uses TRBV29-1 and TRBJ1-1, with D hard to call. Germline lookup yields CDR1 SQVTM and CDR2 ANQGSEA. The CDR3 totals 12 residues. The germline V and J ends were trimmed by 4 bases and 0 bases, with 6 bases remaining between them. The CDR3 protein is CSVGLLNTEAFL. The CDR3 bases are TGCAGCGTTGGACTTCTGAACACTGAAGCTTTCCTT.

There are many counts of this clonotype. The chain recombines TRBV20-1 with TRBJ2-5; 7 bases match TRBD2. The CDR3 extends over 14 amino acids. J lost 2 bases, V lost 6 bases, and 9 bases had no gene match. Germline CDR1 reads DFQATT; CDR2 reads SNEGSKA (reference sequence). CDR3 in DNA: TGCAGTGCGTTCAGGGAGGGTCGGCAAGAGACCCAGTACTTC. Translated, it gives CSAFREGRQETQYF.

This clonotype was picked up many times. The chain recombines TRBV7-6 with TRBJ2-7; D is unresolved. Germline CDR1 is SGHVS and CDR2 is FNYEAQ. V was trimmed by 5 bases and J by 6 bases, leaving 11 bases between them. CDR3 size: 12 residues. The CDR3 spells CASSTPAGEQYF. CDR3 nucleotides: TGTGCCAGCAGCACCCCTGCCGGCGAGCAGTACTTC.

This clonotype was found many times. The chain uses TRBV28 and TRBJ1-1; TRBD1 is a possible D gene (5 bases). V shed 5 bases and J shed 2 bases, with 9 bases lying between them. The CDR3 extends over 13 amino acids. Germline V gives CDR1 MDHEN, CDR2 SYDVKM. The CDR3 protein is CASSARVNTEAFF. Written as DNA, the CDR3 is TGTGCCAGCAGTGCCAGGGTTAACACTGAAGCTTTCTTT.

Ten or more counts support this clonotype. The J gene is TRBJ2-7, the V gene TRBV6-2 or TRBV6-3; D ambiguous. This CDR3 comprises 14 residues. The V gene's germline CDR1 is MNHEY and CDR2 SVGEGT. V was clipped by 2 bases and J by 3 bases, with 11 bases between them. CDR3 residues: CASSYQKGSYEQYF. CDR3 bases: TGTGCCAGCAGTTACCAAAAGGGAAGCTACGAGCAGTACTTC.

This clonotype was observed at least ten times. The rearrangement uses TRBV10-2 and TRBJ2-5; TRBD2 matches at 13 bases. The CDR3 runs to 17 residues. The ends lost 4 bases at V and 2 bases at J; junction bases unmatched: 7. Per germline, CDR1 WSHSY and CDR2 SAAADI. CDR3 loop: CASSASLGLAGQETQYF. In DNA, the CDR3 is TGCGCCAGCAGTGCGAGTTTGGGACTAGCGGGACAAGAGACCCAGTACTTC.

This clonotype has a count of ten or more. This rearrangement joins TRBV11-1 to TRBJ2-7; weak D call: TRBD2 (5 bases). Germline V lookup: CDR1 SGHAT, CDR2 FQDESV (reference sequence). V was cut by 2 bases and J by 3 bases, with 8 bases left in between. CDR3 length equals 13 residues. The CDR3 coding sequence is TGTGCCAGCAGCTTAACGGGAAACTACGAGCAGTACTTC. Its protein product is CASSLTGNYEQYF.

The V call is TRBV29-1, the J call TRBJ2-1; the match to TRBD2 covers 7 bases. After removal of 5 bases from V and 0 bases from J, the junction contained 7 bases not matched to a gene. The CDR3 consists of 15 residues. From germline, CDR1 is SQVTM and CDR2 ANQGSEA. The CDR3 DNA follows: TGCAGCGTTCGAGCGGGACTGAGCTCCTACAATGAGCAGTTCTTC. Residues: CSVRAGLSSYNEQFF.

The rearrangement uses TRBV6-1 and TRBJ2-7, with 7 bases identical to TRBD2. CDR3 length: 15 amino acids. Germline CDR1 and CDR2: MNHNS and SASEGT. Germline trimming cut 5 bases from V and 4 bases from J; bases unmatched to any gene: 11. DNA of the CDR3: TGTGCCAGCAGTCTGGGGGGGGGATCTAGATACGAGCAGTACTTC. The encoded protein is CASSLGGGSRYEQYF.